These 17 T cell receptor beta chains originate from one sample sequenced in a study of blood T cell repertoires in COVID-19. TCRdb keeps only in-frame clones here, not all; method: immunoSEQ multiplex PCR. The data hold fewer than 250,000 clones, with 80% to 90% observed a single time. The sequenced sample consisted of PBMCs or T cells enriched from blood (not recorded which). These receptors were obtained from a woman aged 40 to 49 with acute COVID-19.

The CDR3: CASSDPEDFATNEKLFF. CDR3 bases: TGTGCCAGCAGTGATCCGGAGGACTTCGCAACTAATGAAAAACTGTTTTTT. The chain employs TRBV25-1 and TRBJ1-4; no reliable D call. CDR1 and CDR2 (germline): MGHDK, SYGVNS. Trimming removed 3 bases at V and 0 bases at J, with 14 bases between. The CDR3 is 17 amino acids.

The chain couples TRBV7-6 to TRBJ2-6; 9 nucleotides line up with TRBD1. This CDR3 region has 13 residues. Germline CDR1 and CDR2: SGHVS and FNYEAQ. The J segment lost 15 bases and the V segment lost 4 bases, leaving 7 bases of the junction unmatched. CDR3 in amino acids: CASSSGTGKHLTF. CDR3 DNA sequence: TGTGCCAGCAGCTCCGGGACAGGGAAACACCTGACTTTC.

The CDR3 sequence is CASSLVDSNQPQHF. For the CDR3, the DNA is TGTGCCAGCAGCTTAGTTGATAGCAATCAGCCCCAGCATTTT. The V and J genes are TRBV6-5 and TRBJ1-5; D unresolved. The CDR3 has 14 amino acids. The V end lost 6 bases, the J end lost 0 bases, and 9 bases lay between the germline ends. CDR1 MNHEY and CDR2 SVGAGI come from the germline V gene.

This chain connects TRBV18 to TRBJ1-4, with TRBD1 as a possible D gene (5 bases). V gave up 1 base and J gave up 7 bases, with 10 bases separating them. The germline CDR1 and CDR2 sequences are KGHSH and LQKENI. The CDR3 sequence is 14 residues long. CDR3 nucleotide sequence: TGTGCCAGCTCACCACAGGGGTACGGTGAAAAACTGTTTTTT. It yields the protein CASSPQGYGEKLFF.

V gene TRBV15 combines with J gene TRBJ2-7; TRBD1 matches at 9 bases. V lost 0 bases, J lost 3 bases, and 6 bases stayed unmatched. The CDR3 length is 16 residues. CDR1 is LNHNV, CDR2 YYDKDF, per germline (reference sequence). CDR3 sequence: CATSRDLGTGNYEQYF. DNA for the CDR3: TGTGCCACCAGCAGAGATCTCGGGACAGGGAACTACGAGCAGTACTTC.

The V call is TRBV10-3, the J call TRBJ2-1; 7 bases are shared with TRBD2. CDR3 length: 16 residues. Trimming removed 3 bases from V and 7 bases from J; junction bases left unmatched: 12. Germline CDR1 and CDR2: ENHRY and SYGVKD. This chain's CDR3 is CAISDGGVGRGNEQFF. DNA for the CDR3: TGTGCCATCAGTGATGGTGGGGTGGGGAGGGGTAATGAGCAGTTCTTC.

The rearrangement uses TRBV28 and TRBJ1-5; D remains ambiguous. The germline CDR1 and CDR2 sequences are MDHEN and SYDVKM. Trimming stripped 6 bases from V and 0 bases from J, with 9 bases between. The CDR3 covers 14 residues. This CDR3 reads CASRQPVSNQPQHF. The CDR3 region has the DNA TGTGCCAGCAGACAGCCTGTTAGCAATCAGCCCCAGCATTTT.

The rearrangement links TRBV3-1 (or the pseudogene TRBV3-2) to TRBJ2-7, with 7 bases that match TRBD1. CDR1 is LGHDT, CDR2 YNNKEL, per germline (reference sequence). The CDR3 has 16 residues. Trimming cost V 4 bases and J 4 bases; bases outside gene matches: 13. Written as DNA, the CDR3 is TGTGCCAGCAGCCGCGGGCGCTCGGACAGGTGGTACGAGCAGTACTTC. Encoded protein: CASSRGRSDRWYEQYF.

The rearrangement joins TRBV10-3 to TRBJ2-4; unclear D gene. Trimming pared 7 bases from V and 0 bases from J, leaving 16 bases between. The CDR3 covers 16 residues. Germline loops: CDR1 ENHRY, CDR2 SYGVKD. DNA of the CDR3: TGTGCCATCATGTTGGTCGACACACTAGCCAAAAACATTCAGTACTTC. Its protein product is CAIMLVDTLAKNIQYF.

The chain employs TRBV29-1 and TRBJ2-5, with 8 bases lining up with TRBD1. The CDR3 consists of 15 residues. The junction had 9 bases not matched to a gene; V was cut back by 4 bases and J by 2 bases. Germline CDR1 and CDR2: SQVTM and ANQGSEA. The CDR3 DNA reads TGCAGCGTTGTATTGCAGGGGGCCTCTCAAGAGACCCAGTACTTC. Translated: CSVVLQGASQETQYF.

The rearrangement links TRBV27 to TRBJ2-1; TRBD2 matches at 7 bases. Losses at the gene ends were 8 bases for V and 7 bases for J; bases not matched to a gene: 5. The V gene's germline CDR1 is MNHEY and CDR2 SMNVEV (reference sequence). The CDR3 length is 12 residues. The CDR3 coding sequence is TGTGCCAGCGGCCTTAGCGGGAATGAGCAGTTCTTC. It is translated as CASGLSGNEQFF.

The J gene is TRBJ2-1, the V gene TRBV4-1, with 11 bases fitting TRBD2. V trimming: 4 bases; J trimming: 3 bases; junction bases outside the gene matches: 5. In germline, CDR1 is MGHRA, CDR2 YSYEKL. The length of the CDR3 is 16 residues. CDR3 residues: CASSRSGTSGYNEQFF. CDR3 bases: TGCGCCAGCAGCCGTTCCGGGACTAGCGGCTACAATGAGCAGTTCTTC.

V and J are TRBV19 and TRBJ1-1; 9 bases fit TRBD1. Germline values: CDR1 LNHDA, CDR2 SQIVND (reference sequence). This CDR3 region has 14 residues. V lost 6 bases to trimming and J lost 4 bases; unmatched junction nucleotides: 6. CDR3 nucleotide sequence: TGTGCCAGTAGGACTTCGACAGGGGGCACTGAAGCTTTCTTT. It codes for CASRTSTGGTEAFF.

The chain combines TRBV25-1 with TRBJ2-1, with 7 bases fitting TRBD2. The CDR3 loop spans 15 amino acids. The junction had 12 bases not matched to a gene; V was cut back by 4 bases and J by 9 bases. CDR1 and CDR2 from the germline V gene are MGHDK and SYGVNS. CDR3 residues: CASSGGAGVVAEQFF. CDR3 nucleotide sequence: TGTGCCAGCAGTGGAGGGGCGGGAGTGGTCGCTGAGCAGTTCTTC.

The genes are TRBV24-1 and TRBJ2-6, with D perhaps TRBD1 (5 bases). Per the germline V gene, CDR1 is KGHDR and CDR2 is SFDVKD. The CDR3 length is 17 residues. V shed 2 bases and J shed 2 bases, with 12 bases lying between them. The CDR3 DNA reads as TGTGCCACCAGTGATTCCAGGGTAGGCGCTGGGGCCAACGTCCTGACTTTC. Its protein is CATSDSRVGAGANVLTF.

The rearrangement joins TRBV27 to TRBJ2-1; weak D call: TRBD2 (5 bases). The V end lost 3 bases, the J end lost 5 bases, and 26 bases lay between the germline ends. The CDR3 spans 19 residues. CDR1 is MNHEY, CDR2 SMNVEV, per germline (reference sequence). CDR3 sequence (DNA): TGTGCCAGCAGTTTGAGCCCCCCGATGGGCGGAGGCTTTCACAATGAGCAGTTCTTC. It encodes CASSLSPPMGGGFHNEQFF.

The sample holds one count of this clone. The chain has TRBV10-2 and TRBJ2-5, with 8 positions matching TRBD1. This CDR3 spans 15 amino acids. Trimming took 11 bases from V and 2 from J; bases not matched to a gene: 13. Germline CDR1 reads WSHSY; CDR2 reads SAAADI. The CDR3 nucleotides read TGCGCCTCCGGACAGGGCTCTAGCAGACAAGAGACCCAGTACTTC. Its translation: CASGQGSSRQETQYF.